This T cell receptor (beta chain) stems from a study of shared clonotypes between healthy human individuals. The study, taken as a whole, reports: Sampling included only blood; tissue repertoires likely differ.

The authors split each subset's genomic DNA evenly across several immunoSEQ plates. The method was immunoSEQ multiplex PCR; TCRdb's version includes in-frame clones alone and lacks a portion of them. This table has about 1.1 million clones, around three quarters appearing once. V lost 1 base and J lost 1, with 4 bases in between. The germline V gene encodes CDR1 SSHAT and CDR2 FNYEAQ (reference sequence). CDR3 length equals 13 residues. With regard to this clone: Its cognate antigen is unknown. One base separates it from a far larger clone, so it is likely a read error.

This chain uses TRBV7-7 with TRBJ1-1; D unresolved. The sample was memory CD4+ T cells from PBMCs. Subset reported: CD45RA-negative fraction. This TCR came from a man aged 18 to 35 in good health. Some clones in this sample may be carry-over from other donors' samples. CDR3 residues: CASSLDRNTEAFF. CDR3 coding DNA: TGTGCCAGCAGCTTAGACAGGAACACTGAAGCTTTCTTT.